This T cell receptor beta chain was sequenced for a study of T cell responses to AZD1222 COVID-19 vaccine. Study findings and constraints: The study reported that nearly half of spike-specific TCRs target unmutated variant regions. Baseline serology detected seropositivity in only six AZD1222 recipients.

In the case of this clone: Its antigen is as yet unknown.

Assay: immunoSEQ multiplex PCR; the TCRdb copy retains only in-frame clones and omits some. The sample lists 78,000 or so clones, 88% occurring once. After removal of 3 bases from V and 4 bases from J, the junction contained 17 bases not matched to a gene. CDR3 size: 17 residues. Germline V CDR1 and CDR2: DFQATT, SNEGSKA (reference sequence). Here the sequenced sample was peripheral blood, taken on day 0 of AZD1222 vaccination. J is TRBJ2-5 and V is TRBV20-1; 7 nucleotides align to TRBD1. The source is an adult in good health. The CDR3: CSASKGDRVSLGETQYF. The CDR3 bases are TGCAGTGCTAGTAAAGGCGACAGGGTGAGTCTTGGAGAGACCCAGTACTTC.